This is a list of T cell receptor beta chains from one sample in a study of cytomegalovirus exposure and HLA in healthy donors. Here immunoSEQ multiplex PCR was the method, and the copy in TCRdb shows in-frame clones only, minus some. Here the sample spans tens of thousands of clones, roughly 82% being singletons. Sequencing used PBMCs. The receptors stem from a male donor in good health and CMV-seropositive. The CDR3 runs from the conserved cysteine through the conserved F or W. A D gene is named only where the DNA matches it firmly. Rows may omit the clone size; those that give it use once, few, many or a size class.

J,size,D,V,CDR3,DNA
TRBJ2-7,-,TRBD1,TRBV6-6,CASSYTGQGYEQYF,TGTGCCAGCAGTTACACGGGACAGGGTTACGAGCAGTACTTC
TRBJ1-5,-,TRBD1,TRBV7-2,CASSLGQNNQPQHF,TGTGCCAGCAGCTTGGGACAGAACAATCAGCCCCAGCATTTT
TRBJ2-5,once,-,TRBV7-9,CASSIGQIETQYF,TGTGCCAGCAGCATCGGACAGATAGAGACCCAGTACTTC
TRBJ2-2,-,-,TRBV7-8,CASSLHRLNTGELFF,TGTGCCAGCAGCTTACACAGACTAAACACCGGGGAGCTGTTTTTT
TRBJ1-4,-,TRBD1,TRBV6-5,CASRMTGNEKLFF,TGTGCCAGCAGGATGACAGGGAATGAAAAACTGTTTTTT
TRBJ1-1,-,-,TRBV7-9,CSSSSHDAAAFF,TGTTCCAGCAGCTCTCACGACGCGGCAGCTTTCTTT
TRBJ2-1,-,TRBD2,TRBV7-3,CASSPRLAGGHNEQFF,TGTGCCAGCAGCCCTCGGCTAGCGGGGGGGCACAATGAGCAGTTCTTC
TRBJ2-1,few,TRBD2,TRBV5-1,CASSPVGAGGLYNEQFF,TGCGCCAGCAGCCCGGTAGGGGCGGGGGGCCTCTACAATGAGCAGTTCTTC
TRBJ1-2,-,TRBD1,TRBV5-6,CASSFDRGDYGYTF,TGTGCCAGCAGCTTTGACAGGGGAGACTATGGCTACACCTTC
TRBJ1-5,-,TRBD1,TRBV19,CASRTGDYSNQPQHF,TGTGCCAGTAGAACAGGGGATTATAGCAATCAGCCCCAGCATTTT
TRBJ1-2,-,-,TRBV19,CASNWGEAYGYTF,TGTGCCAGTAATTGGGGGGAGGCTTATGGCTACACCTTC
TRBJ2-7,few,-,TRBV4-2,CASSQKGQSSYEQYF,TGTGCCAGCAGCCAAAAAGGACAGAGCTCCTACGAGCAGTACTTC
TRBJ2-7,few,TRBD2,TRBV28,CASRRAGGHFEQYF,TGTGCCAGCAGGAGAGCGGGGGGGCACTTCGAGCAGTACTTC
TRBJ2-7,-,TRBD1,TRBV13,CASSPTGQGAYEQYF,TGTGCCAGCAGTCCGACGGGACAGGGGGCTTACGAGCAGTACTTC
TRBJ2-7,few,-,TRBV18,CASSKGTPPTYEQYF,TGTGCCAGCTCAAAGGGGACACCTCCCACCTACGAGCAGTACTTC
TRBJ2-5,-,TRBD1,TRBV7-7,CASSREQGQETQYF,TGTGCCAGCAGCCGTGAACAGGGGCAAGAGACCCAGTACTTC
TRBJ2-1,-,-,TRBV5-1,CASSLPSSYNEQFF,TGCGCCAGCAGCTTGCCCAGCTCCTACAATGAGCAGTTCTTC
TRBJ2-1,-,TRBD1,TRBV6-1,CASSGNRQGAGEQFF,TGTGCCAGCAGCGGAAATCGACAGGGGGCAGGGGAGCAGTTCTTC
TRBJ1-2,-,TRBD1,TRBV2,CASSGQGNYGYTF,TGTGCCAGCAGCGGACAGGGGAACTATGGCTACACCTTC
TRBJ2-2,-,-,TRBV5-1,CASTQTKDGAGELFF,TGCGCCAGCACCCAGACAAAGGATGGTGCCGGGGAGCTGTTTTTT
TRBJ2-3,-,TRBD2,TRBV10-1,CASSEASGFTDTQYF,TGCGCCAGCAGTGAGGCTAGCGGATTCACAGATACGCAGTATTTT
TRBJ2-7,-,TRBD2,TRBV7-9,CASSLIEAGGDSYEQYF,TGTGCCAGCAGCTTAATTGAGGCGGGGGGGGACTCCTACGAGCAGTACTTC
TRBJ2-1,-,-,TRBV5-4,CASSLTSLVDEQFF,TGTGCCAGCAGCTTGACTAGCTTGGTCGATGAGCAGTTCTTC
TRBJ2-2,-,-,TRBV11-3,CASSPRGLNTGELFF,TGTGCCAGCAGCCCCAGGGGCCTGAACACCGGGGAGCTGTTTTTT
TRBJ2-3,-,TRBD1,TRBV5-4,CASSQEGARSDTQYF,TGTGCCAGCAGCCAAGAGGGGGCTAGGTCAGATACGCAGTATTTT
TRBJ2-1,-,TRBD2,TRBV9,CASSATSGGANEQFF,TGTGCCAGCAGCGCCACTAGCGGGGGGGCGAATGAGCAGTTCTTC
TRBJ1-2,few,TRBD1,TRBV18,CASSLPGQEPLFNYGYTF,TGTGCCAGCTCACTACCGGGACAGGAACCACTTTTTAACTATGGCTACACCTTC
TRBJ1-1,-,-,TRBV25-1,CASSEPRYTEAFF,TGTGCCAGCAGTGAGCCGAGGTACACTGAAGCTTTCTTT
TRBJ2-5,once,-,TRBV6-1,CASSRGETQYF,TGTGCCAGTTCAAGAGGGGAGACCCAGTACTTC
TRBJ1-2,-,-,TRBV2,CASSEVAASYGYTF,TGTGCCAGCAGTGAAGTAGCAGCTTCGTATGGCTACACCTTC
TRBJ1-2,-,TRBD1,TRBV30,CAWSVQAGGTGGYTF,TGTGCCTGGAGTGTACAGGCAGGGGGTACGGGGGGCTACACCTTC
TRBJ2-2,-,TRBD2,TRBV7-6,CASSLAGGLNTGELFF,TGTGCCAGCAGTCTAGCGGGGGGGCTTAACACCGGGGAGCTGTTTTTT
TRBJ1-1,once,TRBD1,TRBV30,CAWSNRGTGMGVGEAFF,TGTGCCTGGAGTAATAGGGGGACAGGGATGGGAGTCGGTGAAGCTTTCTTT
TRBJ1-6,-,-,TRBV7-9,CASSSTGGTMGLHF,TGTGCCAGCAGCTCAACCGGGGGGACCATGGGCCTCCACTTT
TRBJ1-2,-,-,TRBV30,CAKGPGYGYTF,TGTGCCAAGGGGCCGGGCTATGGCTACACCTTC
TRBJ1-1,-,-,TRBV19,CASSMAARMNTEAFF,TGTGCCAGTAGTATGGCCGCCAGAATGAACACTGAAGCTTTCTTT
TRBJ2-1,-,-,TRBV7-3,CASSPRWGSGNNEQFF,TGTGCCAGCAGCCCACGCTGGGGCTCTGGGAACAATGAGCAGTTCTTC
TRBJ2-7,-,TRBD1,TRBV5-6,CASSLGTGDEQYF,TGTGCCAGCAGCCTCGGGACAGGGGACGAGCAGTACTTC
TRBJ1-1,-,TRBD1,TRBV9,CASSATGQGGTEAFF,TGTGCCAGCAGCGCAACCGGACAGGGAGGAACTGAAGCTTTCTTT
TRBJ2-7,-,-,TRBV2,CASRRAQHEQYF,TGTGCCAGCAGGCGGGCGCAACACGAGCAGTACTTC
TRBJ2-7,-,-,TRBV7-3,CASSSPRGIYEQYF,TGTGCCAGCAGCTCCCCGAGAGGGATCTACGAGCAGTACTTC
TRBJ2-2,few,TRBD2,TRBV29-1,CSVDLAGGPNTGELFF,TGCAGCGTTGATTTAGCGGGGGGGCCCAACACCGGGGAGCTGTTTTTT
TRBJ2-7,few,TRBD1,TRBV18,CASSPNIGTGDTYEQYF,TGTGCCAGCTCACCAAATATAGGGACAGGGGATACCTACGAGCAGTACTTC
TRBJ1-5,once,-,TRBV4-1,CASSQVPPIAGNQPQHF,TGCGCCAGCAGCCAAGTTCCCCCGATAGCAGGCAATCAGCCCCAGCATTTT
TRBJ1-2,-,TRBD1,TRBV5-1,CASSSRTGPWGYGYTF,TGCGCCAGCAGCTCAAGGACAGGCCCTTGGGGTTATGGCTACACCTTC
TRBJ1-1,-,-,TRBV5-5,CASSSTPNTEAFF,TGTGCCAGCAGTTCCACACCGAACACTGAAGCTTTCTTT